The sample holds many counts of the clone carrying this T cell receptor beta chain. Its antigen is still unknown. Repertoires were generated with immunoSEQ multiplex PCR, while TCRdb's copy carries only in-frame clones and drops some. The table has tens of thousands of clones, 88% seen once. The validation cohort, a group of 100 to 150 subjects, included the donors and was separate from the roughly 700-subject first cohort. This entry is derived from a study of cytomegalovirus exposure and HLA in healthy donors. Study outcomes and limitations: Among TCR sequences, most were rare, though some public TCRs appeared in many donors. Reported performance of the classifier showed diagnosis of cytomegalovirus status with high specificity and sensitivity. It was 150 to 200 TCR beta chains that were listed as cytomegalovirus-associated.

Sequencing was performed on PBMCs. This TCR was recovered from a woman younger than 45 in good health and CMV-seronegative.

CDR3 in amino acids: CASSATRDREYF. The DNA for the CDR3 is TGTGCCAGCAGTGCTACCCGGGACAGGGAGTACTTC. This chain links TRBV6-1 with TRBJ2-4; 9 nucleotides match TRBD1. The CDR3 covers 12 residues. The germline gives CDR1 MNHNS, CDR2 SASEGT. V shed 4 bases, J shed 14 bases, and the junction held 6 bases outside the gene matches.